The next 30 T cell receptor beta chains were all read from a single sample in a study of T cell responses to AZD1222 COVID-19 vaccine. Sequencing was performed with immunoSEQ multiplex PCR; in TCRdb, only in-frame clones are kept and a portion is missing. The data contain approximately 130,000 clones, 90% of them singletons. The sequences come from peripheral blood, collected on day 0 of AZD1222 vaccination. Receptor source: an adult in good health.

The CDR3 DNA reads TGTGCCAGCAGTTTATCGCCGGGTCAGAACACTGAAGCTTTCTTT. It translates to CASSLSPGQNTEAFF. This chain joins TRBV27 and TRBJ1-1; D remains ambiguous. CDR1 and CDR2 from the germline V gene are MNHEY and SMNVEV (reference sequence). Between the trimmed V and J ends, which lost 0 bases and 1 base, there was a span of 9 bases. The CDR3 sequence is 15 residues long.

CDR3 sequence reads: CAISEGSPGEKLFF. The CDR3 DNA is TGTGCCATCAGTGAGGGCAGTCCGGGCGAAAAACTGTTTTTT. The chain links TRBV10-3 to TRBJ1-4, with D uncertain. Germline V gives CDR1 ENHRY, CDR2 SYGVKD. The CDR3 length is 14 residues. Trimming stripped 2 bases from V and 8 bases from J, with 12 bases between.

The chain has TRBV30 and TRBJ1-6, with 10 bases lining up with TRBD1. Germline CDR1 GTSNPN, CDR2 SVGIG (reference sequence). The CDR3 extends over 15 amino acids. The V gene end was trimmed by 6 bases and the J gene end by 5 bases; junction bases not matched to a gene: 7. CDR3 coding DNA: TGTGCCTGCCGGGACAGGGGCAATAATAATTCACCCCTCCACTTT. It is translated as CACRDRGNNNSPLHF.

The chain carries TRBV6-5 and TRBJ1-2; tentatively, D is TRBD1 (6 bases). V lost 7 bases, J lost 7 bases, and 19 bases lay in between. Germline loops: CDR1 MNHEY, CDR2 SVGAGI. The CDR3 consists of 14 residues. CDR3 protein: CASTTGWGGSGYTF. DNA for the CDR3: TGTGCCAGCACCACAGGGTGGGGAGGCTCTGGCTACACCTTC.

This sequence joins TRBV19 and TRBJ1-5, with 12 bases fitting TRBD1. The CDR3 has 19 amino acids. Germline-derived CDR1 and CDR2 are LNHDA and SQIVND (reference sequence). The trim removed 6 bases at V and 1 base at J, leaving 13 bases unmatched. This chain's CDR3 is CASSEHTGTGGGSNQPQHF. In nucleotides, the CDR3 is TGTGCCAGTAGCGAACATACCGGGACAGGGGGCGGAAGCAATCAGCCCCAGCATTTT.

This clone was seen only once. The chain uses TRBV9 and TRBJ2-1; D gene uncertain. V shed 3 bases and J shed 9 bases, with 10 bases lying between them. Germline lookup yields CDR1 SGDLS and CDR2 YYNGEE. The CDR3 totals 12 residues. The CDR3 coding sequence is TGTGCCAGCAGCGCCATCGTCGGTGAGCAGTTCTTC. Protein: CASSAIVGEQFF. Full variable domain (outside the CDR3, taken from reference TRBV9 and TRBJ2-1): DSGVTQTPKHLITATGQRVTLRCSPRSGDLSVYWYQQSLDQGLQFLIQYYNGEERAKGNILERFSAQQFPDLHSELNLSSLELGDSALYFCASSAIVGEQFFGPGTRLTVL.

This chain joins TRBV6-5 and TRBJ1-2, with D maybe TRBD1 (5 bases). The CDR3 has 13 amino acids. The V end lost 6 bases, the J end lost 1 base, and 9 bases lay between the germline ends. Germline CDR1 reads MNHEY; CDR2 reads SVGAGI. CDR3: CASSRDVNYGYTF. The CDR3, as DNA: TGTGCCAGCAGCCGGGACGTTAACTATGGCTACACCTTC.

This clone counts as large. The chain couples TRBV5-4 to TRBJ1-4, with TRBD1 identical over 9 bases. CDR3 length equals 15 residues. With 4 bases clipped from V and 6 bases from J, the junction kept 7 bases outside the gene matches. Germline values: CDR1 SGHNT, CDR2 YYREEE (reference sequence). CDR3 residues: CASSRTTGGDEKLFF. Written as DNA, the CDR3 is TGTGCCAGCAGCAGGACGACAGGGGGGGATGAAAAACTGTTTTTT. The variable domain in full, with the rest retrieved from reference TRBV5-4 and TRBJ1-4, is ETGVTQSPTHLIKTRGQQVTLRCSSQSGHNTVSWYQQALGQGPQFIFQYYREEENGRGNFPPRFSGLQFPNYSSELNVNALELDDSALYLCASSRTTGGDEKLFFGSGTQLSVL.

This chain uses TRBV2 with TRBJ1-5; D is possibly TRBD1 (6 bases). The ends were cut back, 6 bases at V and 4 bases at J, with 16 bases in the middle. Looked up from germline, CDR1 is SNHLY and CDR2 is FYNNEI. The CDR3 contains 15 residues. The CDR3 is CASRVGGGRNQPQHF. The CDR3 DNA reads as TGTGCCAGCAGAGTCGGGGGGGGCCGAAATCAGCCCCAGCATTTT.

The chain is built from TRBV25-1 and TRBJ1-2; possible D gene TRBD1, 5 bases. The CDR3 is 14 residues long. In germline, CDR1 is MGHDK, CDR2 SYGVNS. V was shortened by 2 bases and J by 8 bases, with 15 bases between the two germline ends. DNA for the CDR3: TGTGCCAGCAGTGAAGGGGCTTCCCTCGGGGGCTACACCTTC. Its translation: CASSEGASLGGYTF.

V usage is TRBV4-3 and J usage is TRBJ2-1; weak D call: TRBD2 (7 bases). The CDR3 totals 16 residues. Trimming removed 5 bases at V and 7 bases at J, with 21 bases between. The germline CDR1 and CDR2 sequences are LGHNA and YSLEER. Written as DNA, the CDR3 is TGCGCCAGCAGCTCGGAAGGGGGGGGCCTTAGAAATGAGCAGTTCTTC. This codes for CASSSEGGGLRNEQFF.

This chain links TRBV7-8 with TRBJ2-7, with a tentative D call TRBD1 (6 bases). Trimming took 5 bases from V and 1 from J, leaving 12 bases between them. This CDR3 region has 14 residues. The germline CDR1 and CDR2 sequences are SGHVS and FQNEAQ. The CDR3 spells CASSRDTLSYEQYF. The CDR3 DNA reads TGTGCCAGCAGCCGGGACACTCTTTCCTACGAGCAGTACTTC.

This chain uses TRBV19 with TRBJ1-5; no firm D call. This CDR3 region has 13 residues. Germline CDR1 LNHDA, CDR2 SQIVND (reference sequence). Trimming took 9 bases from V and 0 from J, leaving 9 bases between them. Here the CDR3 reads CASGVDSNQPQHF. CDR3 DNA sequence: TGTGCCAGCGGGGTAGATAGCAATCAGCCCCAGCATTTT.

In nucleotides, the CDR3 is TGTGCCAGCAGCTCGTACCAGCGGATAGGAAACTACGAGCAGTACTTC. This gives the protein CASSSYQRIGNYEQYF. The chain joins TRBV5-4 to TRBJ2-7; D might be TRBD2 (5 bases). This CDR3 is built from 16 residues. Germline V gene sequence: CDR1 SGHNT, CDR2 YYREEE (reference sequence). V was pared by 3 bases and J by 3 bases, with 19 bases between.

The genes are TRBV7-9 and TRBJ1-1; no definite D call. Trimming shortened V by 5 bases and J by 5 bases, and 15 bases separated the two germline ends. Germline V CDR1 and CDR2: SEHNR, FQNEAQ (reference sequence). The CDR3 runs 14 residues. The CDR3 here is CASSQDGEWTEAFF. The CDR3, as DNA: TGTGCCAGCAGCCAGGACGGTGAATGGACTGAAGCTTTCTTT.

This clone was detected a few times. The chain has TRBV5-6 and TRBJ1-1, with no clear D. The CDR3 consists of 11 residues. Trimming stripped 4 bases from V and 5 bases from J, with 6 bases between. Germline-derived CDR1 and CDR2 are SGHDT and YYEEEE. The CDR3 nucleotides read TGTGCCAGCAGCCTGATTACTGAAGCTTTCTTT. This encodes CASSLITEAFF. The complete variable domain, with remaining parts taken from reference TRBV5-6 and TRBJ1-1, reads DAGVTQSPTHLIKTRGQQVTLRCSPKSGHDTVSWYQQALGQGPQFIFQYYEEEERQRGNFPDRFSGHQFPNYSSELNVNALLLGDSALYLCASSLITEAFFGQGTRLTVV.

The rearrangement uses TRBV28 and TRBJ1-1, with a weak D call TRBD1 (6 bases). The CDR3 has 16 amino acids. Trimming left V 6 bases short and J 5 bases short, with 22 bases between. CDR1 and CDR2 (germline): MDHEN, SYDVKM. CDR3 sequence (DNA): TGTGCCAGCAGAGGGATCGGAGGCCTACAGGGTACTGAAGCTTTCTTT. As protein: CASRGIGGLQGTEAFF. The variable domain in full, completed from reference TRBV28 and TRBJ1-1, reads DVKVTQSSRYLVKRTGEKVFLECVQDMDHENMFWYRQDPGLGLRLIYFSYDVKMKEKGDIPEGYSVSREKKERFSLILESASTNQTSMYLCASRGIGGLQGTEAFFGQGTRLTVV.

In DNA form, the CDR3 reads TGTGCCAGCAGTTTACCCCCACGGACAGCCATGGGCCATCAGCCCCAGCATTTT. The encoded protein is CASSLPPRTAMGHQPQHF. The J gene is TRBJ1-5, the V gene TRBV28; weak D call: TRBD1 (6 bases). This CDR3 is 18 amino acids long. With 2 bases removed from V and 5 bases from J, the gap between germline ends came to 22 bases. Germline V gene data show CDR1 as MDHEN and CDR2 as SYDVKM. The complete variable domain, with remaining parts taken from reference TRBV28 and TRBJ1-5, reads DVKVTQSSRYLVKRTGEKVFLECVQDMDHENMFWYRQDPGLGLRLIYFSYDVKMKEKGDIPEGYSVSREKKERFSLILESASTNQTSMYLCASSLPPRTAMGHQPQHFGDGTRLSIL.

This chain joins TRBV15 and TRBJ2-3; D uncertain. In germline, CDR1 is LNHNV, CDR2 YYDKDF (reference sequence). V lost 0 bases, J lost 5 bases, and 9 bases lay in between. The CDR3 is 14 residues long. This CDR3 is CATSREITGDTQYF. The CDR3 DNA sequence: TGTGCCACCAGCAGAGAAATTACCGGAGATACGCAGTATTTT. Full variable domain (rest looked up from reference TRBV15 and TRBJ2-3): DAMVIQNPRYQVTQFGKPVTLSCSQTLNHNVMYWYQQKSSQAPKLLFHYYDKDFNNEADTPDNFQSRRPNTSFCFLDIRSPGLGDTAMYLCATSREITGDTQYFGPGTRLTVL.

J is TRBJ2-1 and V is TRBV6-4; TRBD1 or TRBD2 may be the D gene (6 bases each). V shed 2 bases and J shed 7 bases, with 12 bases lying between them. CDR1 MRHNA and CDR2 SNTAGT come from the germline V gene. The CDR3 has 14 residues. The CDR3 DNA reads as TGTGCCAGCAGTGACGGTCAAGGGGGGAATGAGCAGTTCTTC. Its protein is CASSDGQGGNEQFF.

The CDR3 nucleotides are TGCGCCAGCAGCTTGGAGGCCTCCACCGGGGAGCTGTTTTTT. It is translated as CASSLEASTGELFF. J is TRBJ2-2 and V is TRBV5-1; D remains ambiguous. Trimming took off 0 bases at V and 4 bases at J, with 7 bases between the two ends. Germline V gene sequence: CDR1 SGHRS, CDR2 YFSETQ. This CDR3 comprises 14 residues.

The chain recombines TRBV6-2 or TRBV6-3 with TRBJ1-3; unclear D gene. This CDR3 spans 11 amino acids. V gave up 5 bases and J gave up 3 bases, with 2 bases separating them. Germline values: CDR1 MNHEY, CDR2 SVGEGT. CDR3 sequence reads: CASSGGNTIYF. The CDR3 bases are TGTGCCAGCAGTGGTGGAAACACCATATATTTT.

The V gene is TRBV27, the J gene TRBJ2-2; either TRBD1 or TRBD2 may supply D (5 bases each). V was cut by 5 bases and J by 2 bases, with 15 bases left in between. The germline CDR1 and CDR2 sequences are MNHEY and SMNVEV (reference sequence). CDR3 size: 16 residues. CDR3 in DNA: TGTGCCAGCAGTCTAGCCGGGACGGTTAACACCGGGGAGCTGTTTTTT. It specifies CASSLAGTVNTGELFF.

The rearrangement links TRBV12-3 or TRBV12-4 to TRBJ1-6; possibly TRBD1 for D (5 bases). The CDR3 extends over 13 amino acids. Trimming took off 3 bases at V and 9 bases at J, with 9 bases between the two ends. The CDR3 bases are TGTGCCAGCAGTTTGAGTGGGGGTTCACCCCTCCACTTT. This encodes CASSLSGGSPLHF.

The chain recombines TRBV19 with TRBJ1-2, with 8 positions matching TRBD1. In germline, CDR1 is LNHDA, CDR2 SQIVND (reference sequence). The V segment lost 5 bases and the J segment 2 bases; nucleotides outside the gene matches: 4. This CDR3 has 14 residues. CDR3 nucleotides: TGTGCCAGTAGTCCCCGGACAGGGAACTATGGCTACACCTTC. Translating gives CASSPRTGNYGYTF.

This sequence joins TRBV4-2 and TRBJ2-7; D gene uncertain. Germline CDR1 reads LGHNA; CDR2 reads YNFKEQ. V dropped 0 bases and J dropped 7 bases, with 10 bases sitting between them. CDR3 length: 13 residues. Here the CDR3 DNA reads TGTGCCAGCAGCCAAGATCTAGTGGGGGAGCAGTACTTC. Translation gives CASSQDLVGEQYF.

The genes are TRBV11-1 and TRBJ1-1; TRBD1 is a possible D gene (6 bases). The CDR3 length is 16 residues. From germline, CDR1 is SGHAT and CDR2 FQDESV (reference sequence). V shed 1 base and J shed 1 base, with 13 bases lying between them. The CDR3 DNA follows: TGTGCCAGCAGCTTAGTGCCCGACAGGTGGAACACTGAAGCTTTCTTT. Translating gives CASSLVPDRWNTEAFF.

This rearrangement joins TRBV7-2 to TRBJ2-3, with a tentative D call TRBD2 (6 bases). The CDR3 loop spans 15 amino acids. Per germline, CDR1 SGHTA and CDR2 FQGNSA. Deletions cut 5 bases from V and 1 base from J, with 13 bases between. Written as DNA, the CDR3 is TGTGCCAGCAGCCAGGGACTCGCCCGCACAGATACGCAGTATTTT. It codes for CASSQGLARTDTQYF.

This clone turned up a few times. This rearrangement joins TRBV19 to TRBJ1-1, with TRBD1 matching 8 bases. V was pared by 3 bases and J by 7 bases, with 10 bases of the junction left unmatched. CDR1 and CDR2 (germline): LNHDA, SQIVND (reference sequence). The length of the CDR3 is 15 residues. This CDR3 reads CASSIPGTGGVEAFF. In DNA form, the CDR3 reads TGTGCCAGTAGTATTCCCGGGACAGGAGGAGTTGAAGCTTTCTTT. Complete variable domain (other parts from reference TRBV19 and TRBJ1-1): DGGITQSPKYLFRKEGQNVTLSCEQNLNHDAMYWYRQDPGQGLRLIYYSQIVNDFQKGDIAEGYSVSREKKESFPLTVTSAQKNPTAFYLCASSIPGTGGVEAFFGQGTRLTVV.

The CDR3 nucleotides read TGTGCCAGCAGCTTCGGGACAGGCCGGGGGTACACTGAAGCTTTCTTT. Amino acid sequence: CASSFGTGRGYTEAFF. This chain links TRBV5-8 with TRBJ1-1; 8 nucleotides line up with TRBD1. Germline CDR1 SGHTS, CDR2 YDEGEE. Trimming removed 2 bases from V and 3 bases from J; junction bases left unmatched: 9. CDR3 length: 16 residues.